The 10 T cell receptor beta chains listed next were all sequenced from one sample in a study of OX40 agonist ivuxolimab in advanced cancers. Generated by immunoSEQ multiplex PCR, the TCRdb table keeps only in-frame clones and is missing some. Of approximately 74,000 clones listed, approximately 90% are singletons. Sample: CD4+ or CD8+ T cells sorted from blood, taken in a trial of the OX40 agonist ivuxolimab. The receptors stem from an adult with an advanced solid tumor such as melanoma, head and neck, liver or kidney cancer.

The chain carries TRBV10-3 and TRBJ2-2; the match to TRBD2 covers 7 bases. This CDR3 has 17 residues. CDR1 is ENHRY, CDR2 SYGVKD, per germline. V was pared by 2 bases and J by 8 bases, with 14 bases of the junction left unmatched. This CDR3 is CAISENPGGSVAGELFF. In DNA form, the CDR3 reads TGTGCCATCAGTGAGAACCCCGGGGGGTCGGTGGCTGGGGAGCTGTTTTTT.

The CDR3 DNA follows: TGTGCCAGCAGCGGAGGGGACGGGACAGTTGAAGCTTTCTTT. It codes for CASSGGDGTVEAFF. The chain recombines TRBV9 with TRBJ1-1, with 7 nucleotides matching TRBD1. The CDR3 length is 14 residues. After removal of 3 bases from V and 7 bases from J, the junction contained 9 bases not matched to a gene. Germline values: CDR1 SGDLS, CDR2 YYNGEE.

The genes are TRBV5-8 and TRBJ1-1; D is ambiguous. The germline V gene has CDR1 SGHTS and CDR2 YDEGEE. The CDR3 covers 13 residues. V dropped 0 bases and J dropped 6 bases, with 9 bases sitting between them. The CDR3 here is CASSLGWGSEAFF. For the CDR3, the DNA is TGTGCCAGCAGCTTGGGATGGGGATCTGAAGCTTTCTTT.

This clone came up a few times. This chain uses TRBV19 with TRBJ1-2; 12 bases are a match to TRBD1. In germline, CDR1 is LNHDA, CDR2 SQIVND (reference sequence). Trimming cost V 8 bases and J 8 bases; bases outside gene matches: 12. The CDR3 sequence is 15 residues long. This chain's CDR3 is CASQAGTGGLLGYTF. The CDR3 coding sequence is TGTGCCAGTCAGGCCGGGACAGGGGGCTTGTTGGGCTACACCTTC.

The chain joins TRBV14 to TRBJ1-1; D is ambiguous. The CDR3 spans 15 residues. V was clipped by 0 bases and J by 3 bases, with 11 bases between them. Per the germline V gene, CDR1 is SGHDN and CDR2 is FVKESK. CDR3 amino acids: CASSQEGQAYTEAFF. CDR3 nucleotide sequence: TGTGCCAGCAGCCAAGAAGGGCAGGCCTACACTGAAGCTTTCTTT.

The gene calls are TRBV19 and TRBJ1-2, with D maybe TRBD1 (5 bases). The CDR3 covers 16 residues. Germline CDR1 is LNHDA and CDR2 is SQIVND (reference sequence). Trimming shortened V by 6 bases and J by 3 bases, and 20 bases separated the two germline ends. CDR3 residues: CASSGTFGGGDYGYTF. The CDR3 bases are TGTGCCAGTAGCGGAACCTTCGGGGGAGGGGACTATGGCTACACCTTC. Supplemented by reference TRBV19 and TRBJ1-2, the full variable domain reads DGGITQSPKYLFRKEGQNVTLSCEQNLNHDAMYWYRQDPGQGLRLIYYSQIVNDFQKGDIAEGYSVSREKKESFPLTVTSAQKNPTAFYLCASSGTFGGGDYGYTFGSGTRLTVV.

This clone was recorded once. The chain links TRBV27 to TRBJ1-5; D gene ambiguous. V shed 1 base and J shed 0 bases, with 10 bases lying between them. This CDR3 region has 16 residues. CDR1 and CDR2 from the germline V gene are MNHEY and SMNVEV (reference sequence). DNA for the CDR3: TGTGCCAGCAGTTTATTTTTTGACGGTAGCAATCAGCCCCAGCATTTT. It specifies CASSLFFDGSNQPQHF.

The chain links TRBV5-1 to TRBJ2-7; D is unresolved. The V end was cut by 1 base, the J end by 0 bases, with 2 bases between. The CDR3 length is 12 residues. Per germline, CDR1 SGHRS and CDR2 YFSETQ. The chain's CDR3 is CASSLNSYEQYF. The CDR3 DNA reads as TGCGCCAGCAGCTTGAACTCCTACGAGCAGTACTTC.

The chain uses TRBV27 and TRBJ1-3; 9 bases align to TRBD1. Trimming took 8 bases from V and 1 from J; bases not matched to a gene: 18. This CDR3 is 19 amino acids long. Per the germline V gene, CDR1 is MNHEY and CDR2 is SMNVEV (reference sequence). CDR3 sequence: CASRLRDREICGSGNTIYF. In nucleotides, the CDR3 is TGTGCCAGCCGTCTCCGGGACAGGGAGATATGCGGGTCTGGAAACACCATATATTTT.

This chain links TRBV5-4 with TRBJ2-3, with 11 nucleotides matching TRBD2. The CDR3 spans 15 residues. The V segment lost 5 bases and the J segment 3 bases; nucleotides outside the gene matches: 5. The germline CDR1 and CDR2 sequences are SGHNT and YYREEE (reference sequence). CDR3 coding DNA: TGTGCCAGCAGATTTAGCGGGGGGGTTACAGATACGCAGTATTTT. This gives the protein CASRFSGGVTDTQYF. Filled out from reference TRBV5-4 and TRBJ2-3, the complete variable domain reads ETGVTQSPTHLIKTRGQQVTLRCSSQSGHNTVSWYQQALGQGPQFIFQYYREEENGRGNFPPRFSGLQFPNYSSELNVNALELDDSALYLCASRFSGGVTDTQYFGPGTRLTVL.